This TCR beta chain was documented in a study of T cell responses to AZD1222 COVID-19 vaccine. Study results and caveats: Repertoires were obtained solely post-peak T cell response.

The CDR3 extends over 13 amino acids. The V and J ends lost 5 bases and 10 bases respectively, with 14 bases between them. CDR1 MNHEY and CDR2 SVGAGI come from the germline V gene. Libraries were prepared by immunoSEQ multiplex PCR; TCRdb keeps only in-frame clonotypes and omits some of them. The table shows around 72,000 clones, with roughly four fifths occurring only once. A note on this clone: The antigen is undetermined.

The sequence derives from an adult in good health. The V and J genes are TRBV6-5 and TRBJ1-4; weak D call: TRBD1 (5 bases). Sequenced material: peripheral blood, taken on day 0 of AZD1222 vaccination. The CDR3 region has the DNA TGTGCCAGCAGTCAGACAGAGTCTGGAAAACTGTTTTTT. Translated, it gives CASSQTESGKLFF.